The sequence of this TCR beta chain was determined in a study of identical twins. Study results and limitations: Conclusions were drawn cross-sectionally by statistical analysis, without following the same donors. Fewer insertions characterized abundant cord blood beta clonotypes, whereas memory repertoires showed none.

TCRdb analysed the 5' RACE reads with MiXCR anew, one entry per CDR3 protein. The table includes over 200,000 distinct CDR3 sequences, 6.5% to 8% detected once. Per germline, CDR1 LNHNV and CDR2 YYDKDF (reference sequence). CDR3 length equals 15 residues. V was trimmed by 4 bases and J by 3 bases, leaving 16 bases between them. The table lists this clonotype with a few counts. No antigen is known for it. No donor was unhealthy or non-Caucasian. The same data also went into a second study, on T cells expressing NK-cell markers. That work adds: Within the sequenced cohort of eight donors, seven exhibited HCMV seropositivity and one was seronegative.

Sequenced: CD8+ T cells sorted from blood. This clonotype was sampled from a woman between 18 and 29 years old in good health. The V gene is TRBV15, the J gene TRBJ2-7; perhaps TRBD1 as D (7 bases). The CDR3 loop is CATSTGRRDSYEQYF. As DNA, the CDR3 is TGTGCCACCAGCACTGGACGGCGGGACAGCTACGAGCAGTACTTC.